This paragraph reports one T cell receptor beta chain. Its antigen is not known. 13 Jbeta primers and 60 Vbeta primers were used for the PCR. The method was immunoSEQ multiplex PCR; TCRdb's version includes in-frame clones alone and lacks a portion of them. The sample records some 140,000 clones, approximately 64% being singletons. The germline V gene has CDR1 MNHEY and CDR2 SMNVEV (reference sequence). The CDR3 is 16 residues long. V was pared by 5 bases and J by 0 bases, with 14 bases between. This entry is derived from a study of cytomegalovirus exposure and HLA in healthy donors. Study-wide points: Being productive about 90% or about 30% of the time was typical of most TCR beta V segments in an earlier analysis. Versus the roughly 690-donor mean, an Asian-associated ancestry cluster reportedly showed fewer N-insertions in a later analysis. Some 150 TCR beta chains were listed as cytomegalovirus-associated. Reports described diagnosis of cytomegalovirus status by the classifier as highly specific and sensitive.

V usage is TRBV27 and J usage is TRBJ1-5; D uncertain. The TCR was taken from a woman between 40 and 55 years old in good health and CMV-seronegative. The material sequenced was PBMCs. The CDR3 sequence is CASSLKGGYSNQPQHF. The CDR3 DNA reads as TGTGCCAGCAGTCTGAAAGGAGGGTATAGCAATCAGCCCCAGCATTTT.